A single sample is the source of the 10 T cell receptor beta chains below, sequenced in a study of T cell responses to AZD1222 COVID-19 vaccine. The data were produced by immunoSEQ multiplex PCR, yet TCRdb's version contains in-frame clones alone and is incomplete. Of 75,000 to 90,000 clones listed, approximately 91% are singletons. Sample: peripheral blood, taken on day 0 of AZD1222 vaccination. The source is an adult in good health.

This chain links TRBV24-1 with TRBJ2-1; no reliable D call. The CDR3 sequence is 9 residues long. The V gene lost 2 bases and the J gene lost 15 bases, with 4 bases spanning the gap. Looked up from germline, CDR1 is KGHDR and CDR2 is SFDVKD. In DNA, the CDR3 is TGTGCCACCAGTGATTCAAGGTTCTTC. It translates to CATSDSRFF.

V gene TRBV23-1 combines with J gene TRBJ2-7; D is uncertain. TRBV23-1 carries the ORF label, with uncertain function. The CDR3 is 12 amino acids. The ends were cut back, 3 bases at V and 3 bases at J, with 6 bases in the middle. CDR3 in DNA: TGCGCCAGCAGTCACCCCCGCTACGAGCAGTACTTC. As protein: CASSHPRYEQYF.

This clone has just one count. J is TRBJ2-1 and V is TRBV3-1 (or the pseudogene TRBV3-2); 14 bases line up with TRBD2. CDR3 length equals 16 residues. Germline V gives CDR1 LGHDT, CDR2 YNNKEL (reference sequence). J lost 9 bases, V lost 2 bases, and 6 bases had no gene match. The CDR3 loop reads CASSQFRTSGGIEQFF. CDR3 bases: TGTGCCAGCAGCCAATTTCGGACTAGCGGGGGGATTGAGCAGTTCTTC.

V is TRBV7-2 and J is TRBJ2-7; D perhaps matches TRBD1 (6 bases). Germline CDR1 SGHTA, CDR2 FQGNSA. V was clipped by 3 bases and J by 9 bases, with 18 bases between them. The CDR3 has 14 amino acids. CDR3 protein: CASSFQGTPSGQYF. CDR3 DNA sequence: TGTGCCAGCAGCTTCCAGGGGACGCCATCCGGGCAGTACTTC.

The CDR3 spells CASSGDYDEQYF. The CDR3 bases are TGTGCCAGCAGTGGGGACTACGACGAGCAGTACTTC. The rearrangement links TRBV2 to TRBJ2-7; 7 positions agree with TRBD2. The V and J ends lost 4 bases and 5 bases, in that order; junction bases with no gene match: 2. CDR3 length: 12 amino acids. In germline, CDR1 is SNHLY, CDR2 FYNNEI.

This chain links TRBV3-1 (or the pseudogene TRBV3-2) with TRBJ2-1, with 11 bases lining up with TRBD2. Trimming cost V 0 bases and J 12 bases; bases outside gene matches: 4. The CDR3 has 14 residues. Germline assignment: CDR1 LGHDT and CDR2 YNNKEL (reference sequence). CDR3 nucleotide sequence: TGTGCCAGCAGCCAAGATTTGCTAGCGGGGGGGCAGTTCTTC. Its protein is CASSQDLLAGGQFF.

This rearrangement joins TRBV24-1 to TRBJ2-5; D not certain. V was shortened by 3 bases and J by 5 bases, with 9 bases between the two germline ends. CDR3 length equals 13 residues. Per the germline V gene, CDR1 is KGHDR and CDR2 is SFDVKD. The CDR3 DNA follows: TGTGCCACCAGTGATCAGCATGGGGAGACCCAGTACTTC. Residues: CATSDQHGETQYF.

The J gene is TRBJ1-1, the V gene TRBV29-1, with a tentative D call TRBD1 (5 bases). CDR1 is SQVTM and CDR2 is ANQGSEA in the germline V gene. Trimming shortened V by 8 bases and J by 11 bases, and 24 bases separated the two germline ends. The CDR3 sequence is 13 residues long. The CDR3 loop is CSPERAGHGSAFF. CDR3 nucleotides: TGCAGCCCCGAGAGGGCGGGGCATGGTTCGGCTTTCTTT.

The V gene is TRBV10-1, the J gene TRBJ2-3; D is ambiguous. Per germline, CDR1 WNHNN and CDR2 SYGVQD (reference sequence). The CDR3 has 13 residues. V was shortened by 4 bases and J by 1 base, with 6 bases between the two germline ends. The CDR3 protein is CASSVSGTDTQYF. The CDR3 coding sequence is TGCGCCAGCAGTGTAAGTGGCACAGATACGCAGTATTTT.

This clone showed up just once. The rearrangement joins TRBV7-6 to TRBJ2-3; 10 bases match TRBD2. This CDR3 has 16 amino acids. Losses at the gene ends were 2 bases for V and 5 bases for J; bases not matched to a gene: 7. Germline V gene lookup returns CDR1 SGHVS and CDR2 FNYEAQ. CDR3 DNA: TGTGCCAGCAGCTTACTAGCGGGGGCCCGGGGAGATACGCAGTATTTT. Encoded protein: CASSLLAGARGDTQYF.